This T cell receptor beta chain was found in a study of blood T cell repertoires in COVID-19. Study-level information: COVID-19 samples, acute and convalescent, were from the United States, Italy and Spain.

Only in-frame clones appear in the TCRdb table, and some are missing; sequencing was by immunoSEQ multiplex PCR. The sample lists roughly 50,000 clones, approximately 80% seen once, with 15% to 20% in the top ten. The length of the CDR3 is 13 residues. V gave up 5 bases and J gave up 5 bases; unmatched junction bases: 2. The sample holds one count of this clone. The genes are TRBV12-3 or TRBV12-4 and TRBJ2-4; TRBD1 matches at 8 bases. This clonotype was obtained from a human donor with active or convalescent COVID-19. The donor label of this sample is uncertain. The specimen sequenced was peripheral blood. CDR3 coding DNA: TGTGCCAGCAGTCCAGGGGGCGAAAACATTCAGTACTTC. Translation: CASSPGGENIQYF.